This T cell receptor (beta chain) was sequenced during a study of CD8 T cells in Susac syndrome. Study-wide findings and caveats: The study's TCR sequencing and HLA analysis drew on a certain number of individuals. That number was acknowledged as relatively small.

Peripheral blood CD8+ and CD4+ T cells were profiled by TCR beta sequencing. FACS enriched CD8+ TEMRA cells, while bulk CD8+ and CD4+ were negatively isolated. It was with random hexamers that about 0.45 to 1 ug RNA was reverse transcribed. An immunoSEQ multiplex PCR amplified TCR beta CDR3 over 54 Vbeta and 13 Jbeta. TCRdb recomputed calls from the immunoSEQ multiplex PCR reads with MiXCR, one row per CDR3 protein. The table has 180,000 or so distinct CDR3 sequences, about 93% seen once. V gave up 5 bases and J gave up 6 bases, with 17 bases separating them. The CDR3 length is 14 residues. In germline, CDR1 is PRHDT, CDR2 FYEKMQ (reference sequence). In this sample, this clonotype turned up once. The antigen is not known.

The sequenced material came from CD4+ T cells from PBMCs. The chain has TRBV13 and TRBJ2-7, with D perhaps assigned TRBD1 or TRBD2 (6 bases each). The TCR sequence derives from a human donor in good health. The CDR3 region has the DNA TGTGCCAGCAGCGGGGGGACAACCTGGGGCGAGCAGTACTTC. The encoded protein is CASSGGTTWGEQYF.